These T cell receptor beta chains were read from a single sample in a study of shared clonotypes between healthy human individuals. Measured with immunoSEQ multiplex PCR; TCRdb has only the in-frame clones, and not every one. This table has approximately 1,000,000 clones, around three quarters appearing once. Sequenced: memory CD4+ T cells from PBMCs. The receptors were sampled from a man aged 18 to 30 in good health. Some clones in this sample may be carry-over from other donors' samples. Both conserved end residues are part of each CDR3. Fields, in order: D gene, J gene, clone size, CDR3 length, V gene, CDR3 protein, CDR3 DNA. D genes are given only for firm matches. Not every row has a clone size; where given, it reads once, few, many or a size class.

>TRBD2|TRBJ2-1|few|17|TRBV28
CASSLVMGGRGGNEQFF
TGTGCCAGCAGTTTAGTCATGGGCGGGAGAGGTGGGAATGAGCAGTTCTTC
>TRBD1|TRBJ1-2|-|14|TRBV25-1
CASSDPWTGGGYTF
TGTGCCAGCAGTGATCCCTGGACAGGGGGGGGCTACACCTTC
>TRBD2|TRBJ2-3|-|15|TRBV5-4
CASSRGLGDTDTQYF
TGTGCCAGCAGCCGGGGACTAGGCGACACAGATACGCAGTATTTT
>-|TRBJ2-7|once|14|TRBV19
CASSIPGARYEQYF
TGTGCCAGTAGTATCCCGGGGGCGCGGTACGAGCAGTACTTC
>TRBD2|TRBJ2-5|-|19|TRBV28
CASSSYPGTSGRVEETQYF
TGTGCCAGCAGTTCCTACCCCGGGACTAGCGGGAGAGTTGAAGAGACCCAGTACTTC
>-|TRBJ1-3|-|14|TRBV28
CASSFGSGGGTIYF
TGTGCCAGCAGTTTTGGCTCCGGTGGGGGCACCATATATTTT
>-|TRBJ2-1|-|16|TRBV30
CAWSVIGGREGNEQFF
TGTGCCTGGAGTGTAATAGGGGGGAGAGAAGGCAATGAGCAGTTCTTC
>TRBD1|TRBJ1-2|-|17|TRBV5-1
CASSQKQGGEGNYGYTF
TGCGCCAGCAGCCAGAAACAGGGGGGTGAAGGTAACTATGGCTACACCTTC
>-|TRBJ2-1|-|15|TRBV9
CASSVAGVGYNEQFF
TGTGCCAGCAGCGTAGCCGGAGTGGGTTACAATGAGCAGTTCTTC
>TRBD1|TRBJ1-1|-|15|TRBV5-1
CASSSQGAGDTEAFF
TGCGCCAGCAGCTCCCAGGGGGCCGGAGACACTGAAGCTTTCTTT
>-|TRBJ2-5|-|14|TRBV2
CASRGTEYQETQYF
TGTGCCAGCAGAGGGACGGAGTACCAAGAGACCCAGTACTTC
>TRBD2|TRBJ2-3|-|14|TRBV9
CASSAQGLADTQYF
TGTGCCAGCAGCGCTCAGGGACTAGCAGATACGCAGTATTTT
>-|TRBJ1-4|-|16|TRBV4-1
CASSQGRRQANEKLFF
TGCGCCAGCAGCCAAGGGAGGAGACAAGCTAATGAAAAACTGTTTTTT
>-|TRBJ2-2|-|13|TRBV7-3
CASSLTTTGELFF
TGTGCCAGCAGCTTAACGACCACCGGGGAGCTGTTTTTT
>-|TRBJ1-5|few|14|TRBV2
CASVLQGPGQPQHF
TGTGCCAGCGTCCTTCAGGGTCCGGGTCAGCCCCAGCATTTT
>-|TRBJ2-1|once|14|TRBV4-2
CASSQDGRDNEQFF
TGTGCCAGCAGCCAAGATGGGCGCGACAATGAGCAGTTCTTC
>TRBD2|TRBJ2-7|-|12|TRBV15
CATSPRGGEQYF
TGTGCCACCAGCCCCCGGGGGGGCGAACAGTACTTC
>-|TRBJ2-1|-|13|TRBV9
CASSVGPYNEQFF
TGTGCCAGCAGCGTAGGGCCGTACAATGAGCAGTTCTTC
>TRBD1|TRBJ1-5|-|15|TRBV5-1
CASSVGTESWQPQHF
TGCGCCAGCAGCGTGGGGACAGAATCATGGCAGCCCCAGCATTTT
>TRBD1|TRBJ2-7|many|12|TRBV29-1
CSVATTGREQYF
TGCAGCGTTGCCACGACAGGGCGAGAGCAGTACTTC
>-|TRBJ1-1|-|14|TRBV7-2
CASSLSDRNTEAFF
TGTGCCAGCAGCTTATCGGACCGAAACACTGAAGCTTTCTTT
>TRBD1|TRBJ1-2|-|15|TRBV28
CASSVWDRGVGGYTF
TGTGCCAGCAGTGTTTGGGACAGGGGTGTAGGAGGCTACACCTTC
>-|TRBJ1-2|-|15|TRBV6-4
CASSDSGMGAGGYTF
TGTGCCAGCAGTGACTCAGGAATGGGGGCAGGCGGCTACACCTTC
>-|TRBJ2-4|few|14|TRBV5-1
CASSLARQADIQYF
TGCGCCAGCAGCTTGGCAAGGCAGGCGGACATTCAGTACTTC
>-|TRBJ2-5|once|15|TRBV18
CASSPDLRTVETQYF
TGTGCCAGCTCACCCGATCTCCGGACAGTCGAGACCCAGTACTTC
>TRBD2|TRBJ2-3|-|16|TRBV5-1
CASSYRTSGARDTQYF
TGCGCCAGCAGCTACCGGACTAGCGGGGCGAGGGATACGCAGTATTTT
>-|TRBJ2-5|few|14|TRBV7-8
CASSLGPRAETQYF
TGTGCCAGCAGCTTAGGGCCTAGGGCTGAGACCCAGTACTTC
>TRBD1|TRBJ1-3|few|16|TRBV7-2
CASSLAGTGGGNTIYF
TGTGCCAGCAGCTTAGCGGGGACAGGGGGAGGAAACACCATATATTTT
>-|TRBJ1-5|-|14|TRBV15
CATSRDRDRGPQHF
TGTGCCACCAGCAGAGATAGGGACCGGGGGCCCCAGCATTTT
>TRBD2|TRBJ2-7|-|14|TRBV27
CASSSAGASYEQYF
TGTGCCAGCAGTTCGGCGGGAGCATCCTACGAGCAGTACTTC
>-|TRBJ2-7|-|15|TRBV7-3
CASSLNRVSSYEQYF
TGTGCCAGCAGCTTAAACAGGGTTAGCTCCTACGAGCAGTACTTC
>TRBD2|TRBJ2-5|-|14|TRBV19
CASSRAGPPETQYF
TGTGCCAGTAGTCGAGCGGGACCCCCAGAGACCCAGTACTTC
>TRBD2|TRBJ2-3|few|16|TRBV10-3
CAISVAGSGTKDTQYF
TGTGCCATCAGTGTTGCTGGTAGCGGGACCAAAGATACGCAGTATTTT
>-|TRBJ2-2|-|15|TRBV6-5
CASSYRRMNTGELFF
TGTGCCAGCAGTTATAGGAGGATGAACACCGGGGAGCTGTTTTTT
>-|TRBJ2-5|-|11|TRBV20-1
CSARAQETQYF
TGCAGTGCCAGGGCTCAAGAGACCCAGTACTTC
>TRBD2|TRBJ2-1|-|15|TRBV5-1
CASSSGLAMPPEQFF
TGCGCCAGCAGCTCAGGACTAGCTATGCCCCCTGAGCAGTTCTTC
>TRBD1|TRBJ1-2|few|17|TRBV7-9
CASSLRQGAIFNYGYTF
TGTGCCAGCAGCTTAAGACAGGGGGCCATTTTTAACTATGGCTACACCTTC